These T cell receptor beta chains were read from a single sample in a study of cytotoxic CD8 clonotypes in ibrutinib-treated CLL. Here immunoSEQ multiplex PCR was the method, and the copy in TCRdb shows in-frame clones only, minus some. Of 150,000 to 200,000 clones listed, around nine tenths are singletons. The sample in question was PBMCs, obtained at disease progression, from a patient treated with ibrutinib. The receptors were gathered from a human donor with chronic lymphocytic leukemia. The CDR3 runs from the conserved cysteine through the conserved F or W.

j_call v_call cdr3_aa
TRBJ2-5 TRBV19 CASSLSGETQYF
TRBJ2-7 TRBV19 CASRDRDSLHEQYF
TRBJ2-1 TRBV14 CASSHRRQGSYNEQFF
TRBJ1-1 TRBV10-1 CASSGRRAGNTEAFF
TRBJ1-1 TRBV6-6 CASSAARESGTEAFF
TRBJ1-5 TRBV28 CASSRTGNYQPQHF
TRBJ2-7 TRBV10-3 CAISESVQGGTSSYEQYF
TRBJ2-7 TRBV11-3 CASETSGSYEQYF
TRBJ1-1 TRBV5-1 CASEGAEGTEAFF
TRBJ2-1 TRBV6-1 CASSEERETIYNEQFF
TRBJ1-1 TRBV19 CASSIVESRNTEAFF
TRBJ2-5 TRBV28 CASSFFLRTGVIERETQYF
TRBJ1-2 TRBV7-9 CASSRSGTKKENYGYTF
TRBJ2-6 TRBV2 CASSAQGASLSGANVLTF
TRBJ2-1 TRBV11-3 CASSPTGVSYNEQFF
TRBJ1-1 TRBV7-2 CASSLAWNTEAFF
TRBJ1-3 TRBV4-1 CASSQESPGVLAGNTIYF
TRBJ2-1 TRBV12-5 CASGFTYELAVTNNEQFF
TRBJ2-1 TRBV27 CASSRTSGRAGNEQFF
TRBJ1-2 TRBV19 CASSKPGQGPDTF
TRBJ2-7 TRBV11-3 CASSLEAGTYEQYF
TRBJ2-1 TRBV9 CASSLGTSGRSGLYNEQFF
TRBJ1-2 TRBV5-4 CASSLDRVGGYTF
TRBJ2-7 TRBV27 CASSLSWGPSYEQYF
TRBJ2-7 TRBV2 CASSRGYEQYF
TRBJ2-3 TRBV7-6 CASSLWLAGGSDPSTDTQYF
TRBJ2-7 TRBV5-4 CASSKPLTGDPYEQYF
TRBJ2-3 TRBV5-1 CASSFKLAGGTDTQYF
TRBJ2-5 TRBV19 CASSITGAVETQYF
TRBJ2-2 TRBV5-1 CASTPGDRNTGELFF
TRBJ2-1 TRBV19 CASSITGNEQFF
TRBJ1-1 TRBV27 CASTPFGGLGTEAFF
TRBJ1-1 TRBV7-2 CASSGRSGEAFF